These T cell receptor beta chains were read from a single sample in a study of T cell responses to AZD1222 COVID-19 vaccine. Using immunoSEQ multiplex PCR, the repertoire was profiled, and TCRdb retains in-frame clones only, with some absent. Of 100,000 or so clones in the sample, over 75% are singletons; the top ten hold roughly 10%. Sequencing was performed on peripheral blood, taken 28 days after the second AZD1222 dose. The receptor source for this set is an adult who received the AZD1222 COVID-19 vaccine. The CDR3 runs from the conserved cysteine through the conserved F or W. Fields, in order: J gene, V gene, D gene, clone size, CDR3 DNA, CDR3 protein. A D gene is named only where the DNA matches it firmly. Only some rows state a clone size, as once, few, many or a class for expanded clones.

>TRBJ1-5|TRBV7-9|NA|NA
TGTGCCAGCAGCCGTGACAGCCGAGATCAGCCCCAGCATTTT
CASSRDSRDQPQHF
>TRBJ2-1|TRBV6-2/TRBV6-3|NA|NA
TGTGCCAGCAGTTATTTCCAGGGATCCTCGGGTGAGCAGTTCTTC
CASSYFQGSSGEQFF
>TRBJ2-7|TRBV7-6|NA|NA
TGTGCCAGCAGCTTAGCAGGGTCCTGGAACGAGCAGTACTTC
CASSLAGSWNEQYF
>TRBJ1-2|TRBV9|NA|NA
TGTGCCAGCAGCCCGGACAGAAACTATGGCTACACCTTC
CASSPDRNYGYTF
>TRBJ1-5|TRBV5-4|TRBD1|NA
TGTGCCAGCAGCTCCGGGACAGCGAGCAATCAGCCCCAGCATTTT
CASSSGTASNQPQHF
>TRBJ2-7|TRBV30|NA|NA
TGTGCCTGGAAAGGGCACGGCGAGCAGTACTTC
CAWKGHGEQYF
>TRBJ2-7|TRBV20-1|NA|once
TGCAGTGCTAGGGGCCCTTACGAGCAGTACTTC
CSARGPYEQYF
>TRBJ1-5|TRBV5-1|NA|NA
TGCGCCAGCAGCTTGGGAGGGGACGAGCCCCAGCATTTT
CASSLGGDEPQHF
>TRBJ1-4|TRBV5-1|NA|NA
TGCGCCAGCAGCCTCGGATCGGGGGAAAAACTGTTTTTT
CASSLGSGEKLFF
>TRBJ1-1|TRBV6-2/TRBV6-3|NA|NA
TGTGCCAGCAGTTACGGGCAGGGACTCCTTGAAGCTTTCTTT
CASSYGQGLLEAFF
>TRBJ2-5|TRBV4-2|TRBD2|NA
TGTGCCAGCAGCCAAATTCGGGCTAGCGGGGGGCCGGAACCAATACAAGAGACCCAGTACTTC
CASSQIRASGGPEPIQETQYF
>TRBJ2-3|TRBV3-1/TRBV3-2|TRBD2|NA
TGTGCCAGCAGCCCCTGGACTAGCGGGGGCACAGATACGCAGTATTTT
CASSPWTSGGTDTQYF
>TRBJ2-4|TRBV5-4|NA|NA
TGTGCCAGCAGCCCTCGAGCCAAAAACATTCAGTACTTC
CASSPRAKNIQYF
>TRBJ2-1|TRBV18|TRBD1|once
TGTGCCAGCTCACCAGGGACAGGGAGGAGCTCCTACAATGAGCAGTTCTTC
CASSPGTGRSSYNEQFF
>TRBJ2-7|TRBV3-1/TRBV3-2|NA|few
TGTGCCAGCAGCCCCACCCGAGGGTCCTACGAGCAGTACTTC
CASSPTRGSYEQYF
>TRBJ2-7|TRBV28|NA|NA
TGTGCCAGCAGTTTATACTCCGACAGCCGATACGAGCAGTACTTC
CASSLYSDSRYEQYF
>TRBJ2-5|TRBV19|NA|once
TGTGCCAGTAGCTACGTAGGAGAGACCCAGTACTTC
CASSYVGETQYF
>TRBJ2-1|TRBV27|NA|NA
TGTGCCAGCAGTTTCTTCGGCGACAATGAGCAGTTCTTC
CASSFFGDNEQFF
>TRBJ2-3|TRBV11-3|NA|NA
TGTGCCAGCAGCAGAGACAAGGACACAGATACGCAGTATTTT
CASSRDKDTDTQYF
>TRBJ2-2|TRBV4-1|TRBD2|NA
TGCGCCAGCAGCCAGAAGACTAGCGGGAGGGACACCGGGGAGCTGTTTTTT
CASSQKTSGRDTGELFF
>TRBJ2-1|TRBV21-1|NA|once
TGTGCCAGCAGCGCACCATACCGGGACCAGAGGAGAAATGAGCAGTTCTTC
CASSAPYRDQRRNEQFF
>TRBJ1-6|TRBV6-6|NA|NA
TGTGCCAGCAGTTACGTCAACGGGTCACCCCTCCACTTT
CASSYVNGSPLHF
>TRBJ2-5|TRBV27|TRBD2|NA
TGTGCCAGCAGGATAGCGGGATTGAGGGAGACCCAGTACTTC
CASRIAGLRETQYF
>TRBJ1-2|TRBV30|NA|NA
TGTGCCTGGAGTGATGGGCAGGCAATCTATGGCTACACCTTC
CAWSDGQAIYGYTF
>TRBJ2-2|TRBV7-7|NA|NA
TGTGCTAGCAGCTTAGCAGTTGTGAACACCGGGGAGCTGTTTTTT
CASSLAVVNTGELFF
>TRBJ2-3|TRBV19|NA|NA
TGTGCCAGTAGTCGGGGCGCGATGGACACAGATACGCAGTATTTT
CASSRGAMDTDTQYF
>TRBJ2-1|TRBV24-1|TRBD1|NA
TGTGCCACCAGCCCACAGGACAGGTCCTCCTACAATGAGCAGTTCTTC
CATSPQDRSSYNEQFF
>TRBJ2-1|TRBV19|TRBD2|NA
TGTGCCAGTAGTATAGGCCTAGCGGGCTCCTACAATGAGCAGTTCTTC
CASSIGLAGSYNEQFF
>TRBJ1-2|TRBV30|TRBD1|NA
TGTGCCTGGAGTGCTTTCCCCGGGACAGGGGATGGCTACACCTTC
CAWSAFPGTGDGYTF
>TRBJ1-1|TRBV5-4|TRBD1|few
TGTGCCAGCAGCTTGGGCACAGGGGGGAACACTGAAGCTTTCTTT
CASSLGTGGNTEAFF
>TRBJ1-4|TRBV29-1|TRBD1|NA
TGCAGCGTTGACGGGACAGGGAATGAAAAACTGTTTTTT
CSVDGTGNEKLFF
>TRBJ1-2|TRBV6-5|TRBD1|NA
TGTGCCAGCAGTTACTTCGGACAGGGCAACTATGGCTACACCTTC
CASSYFGQGNYGYTF
>TRBJ1-3|TRBV27|NA|NA
TGTGCCAGCAGTTCAGGAAACTCTGGAAACACCATATATTTT
CASSSGNSGNTIYF
>TRBJ1-2|TRBV5-1|TRBD1|once
TGCGCCAGCAGCTTGGAAGGACAGGGCTATGGCTACACCTTC
CASSLEGQGYGYTF
>TRBJ1-1|TRBV2|NA|NA
TGTGCCAGCAGGAGGCTCCGGGAGGCCACTGAAGCTTTCTTT
CASRRLREATEAFF
>TRBJ2-1|TRBV27|NA|NA
TGTGCCAGCTCTACGGCCCAGCGGGACATGCCCTACAATGAGCAGTTCTTC
CASSTAQRDMPYNEQFF
>TRBJ2-7|TRBV28|NA|once
TGTGCCAGCAGTAGAGGGGGTATCTCCTACGAGCAGTACTTC
CASSRGGISYEQYF
>TRBJ2-5|TRBV5-6|TRBD1|NA
TGTGCCAGCAGCCCCTTTTGGGGGACAGGAGAGACCCAGTACTTC
CASSPFWGTGETQYF
>TRBJ2-7|TRBV12-2|NA|NA
TGTGCAAGTCGCTTAGAAGGCCCGGCAGGGTCCGAGCAGTACTTC
CASRLEGPAGSEQYF
>TRBJ2-7|TRBV4-1|NA|NA
TGCGCCATCCCAGCCAAACCATCCTGGTTAGGGGGGCCCTACGAGCAGTACTTC
CAIPAKPSWLGGPYEQYF
>TRBJ1-6|TRBV6-6|NA|NA
TGTGCCAGCAGTTACTCTAGCCCAGGGTTAGATTCACCCCTCCACTTT
CASSYSSPGLDSPLHF
>TRBJ2-7|TRBV5-1|TRBD1|NA
TGCGCCAGCAGCGACCCGAGACAGGGAATAGGCGAGCAGTACTTC
CASSDPRQGIGEQYF
>TRBJ2-7|TRBV5-1|NA|NA
TGCGCCAGCAGCTTGGATCAGTTTACCTACGAGCAGTACTTC
CASSLDQFTYEQYF